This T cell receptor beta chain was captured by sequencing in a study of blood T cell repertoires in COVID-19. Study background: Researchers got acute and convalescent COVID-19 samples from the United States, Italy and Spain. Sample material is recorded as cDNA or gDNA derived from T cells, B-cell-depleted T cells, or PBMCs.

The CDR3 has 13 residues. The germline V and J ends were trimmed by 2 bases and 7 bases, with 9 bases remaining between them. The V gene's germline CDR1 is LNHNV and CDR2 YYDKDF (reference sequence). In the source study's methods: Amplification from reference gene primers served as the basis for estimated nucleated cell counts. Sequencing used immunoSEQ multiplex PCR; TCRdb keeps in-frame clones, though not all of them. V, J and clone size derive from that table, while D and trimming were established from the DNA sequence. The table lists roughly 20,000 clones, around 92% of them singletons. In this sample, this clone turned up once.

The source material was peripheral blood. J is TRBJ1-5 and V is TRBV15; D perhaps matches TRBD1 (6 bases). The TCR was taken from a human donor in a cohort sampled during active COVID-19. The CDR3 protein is CATSRTGYQPQHF. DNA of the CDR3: TGTGCCACCAGCAGAACAGGGTACCAGCCCCAGCATTTT.